The rows below give T cell receptor beta chains drawn from one sample of a study of vaccination effects on CD4 cells after COVID-19. The data were produced by immunoSEQ multiplex PCR, yet TCRdb's version contains in-frame clones alone and is incomplete. The table lists tens of thousands of clones, around 74% of them singletons. Their target antigens are unknown. This specimen was CD4+ T cells from PBMCs cultured without peptide, taken after COVID-19 vaccination. These TCRs come from a human donor who received a COVID-19 vaccine. Both conserved end residues are part of each CDR3. A D gene is named only where the DNA matches it firmly. Rows may omit the clone size; those that give it use once, few, many or a size class.

TRBJ1-6 NA few TRBV5-1 CASGAGGANSPLHF TGCGCCAGCGGGGCGGGGGGGGCAAATTCACCCCTCCACTTT
TRBJ1-2 NA NA TRBV19 CASSPRTDGYTF TGTGCCAGTAGTCCTCGGACAGATGGCTACACCTTC
TRBJ2-2 NA NA TRBV5-5 CASNLGGNTGELFF TGTGCCAGCAACCTAGGGGGAAACACCGGGGAGCTGTTTTTT
TRBJ2-1 TRBD2 NA TRBV19 CASSPSGSSYNEQFF TGTGCCAGTAGTCCTAGCGGAAGCTCCTACAATGAGCAGTTCTTC
TRBJ2-1 NA NA TRBV24-1 CATSGWGDQDEQFF TGTGCCACCAGTGGTTGGGGGGACCAGGATGAGCAGTTCTTC
TRBJ1-2 TRBD1 NA TRBV19 CASSIGQGSGYTF TGTGCCAGTAGTATTGGACAGGGGAGCGGCTACACCTTC
TRBJ2-5 TRBD1 few TRBV5-4 CASSYPGQGARETQYF TGTGCCAGCAGCTATCCGGGACAGGGGGCGAGGGAGACCCAGTACTTC
TRBJ1-5 NA few TRBV6-5 CASSYTSDSNQPQHF TGTGCCAGCAGTTACACATCAGATAGCAATCAGCCCCAGCATTTT
TRBJ1-6 NA few TRBV9 CASSPQDNLDSPLHF TGTGCCAGCAGCCCACAGGACAATCTTGATTCACCCCTCCACTTT
TRBJ1-5 TRBD1 NA TRBV6-5 CASRPGTGRPQHF TGTGCCAGCAGACCTGGGACAGGCCGGCCCCAGCATTTT
TRBJ1-5 TRBD1 NA TRBV4-1 CASSQEQGANRAQHF TGCGCCAGCAGCCAAGAACAGGGGGCGAATAGGGCCCAGCATTTT
TRBJ1-2 NA NA TRBV6-5 CASSYGDLYGYTF TGTGCCAGCAGTTACGGGGATCTCTATGGCTACACCTTC
TRBJ1-5 NA NA TRBV6-2/TRBV6-3 CASSRTGIRGQPQHF TGTGCCAGCAGCCGCACAGGAATAAGGGGTCAGCCCCAGCATTTT
TRBJ2-1 NA NA TRBV14 CASSYHNEQFF TGTGCCAGCAGCTACCACAATGAGCAGTTCTTC
TRBJ1-5 TRBD1 NA TRBV24-1 CATSDSGTGLDNQPQHF TGTGCCACCAGTGACTCAGGGACAGGGTTGGACAATCAGCCCCAGCATTTT
TRBJ1-3 NA NA TRBV4-3 CASSNRPGGTIYF TGCGCCAGCAGCAACCGTCCTGGTGGCACCATATATTTT
TRBJ2-5 NA NA TRBV7-2 CASSLGGGSGVSLPQYF NA
TRBJ2-1 NA NA TRBV7-2 CASSLAVNNEQFF TGTGCCAGCAGCTTGGCTGTTAACAATGAGCAGTTCTTC
TRBJ2-3 TRBD2 NA TRBV5-1 CASSIVAGRGDTQYF TGCGCCAGCAGCATTGTAGCGGGGAGAGGAGATACGCAGTATTTT
TRBJ2-1 TRBD1 NA TRBV7-2 CASSSPGGIEQFF TGTGCCAGCAGCTCCCCAGGGGGCATTGAGCAGTTCTTC
TRBJ1-1 TRBD1 NA TRBV7-8 CASSRTGATEAFF TGTGCCAGCAGCCGGACAGGGGCCACTGAAGCTTTCTTT
TRBJ1-3 NA NA TRBV2 CASSGGVFRSGNTIYF TGTGCCAGCAGTGGTGGGGTCTTCCGCTCTGGAAACACCATATATTTT
TRBJ1-1 NA NA TRBV10-2 CASRKSPMNTEAFF TGCGCCAGCCGTAAGTCCCCGATGAACACTGAAGCTTTCTTT
TRBJ1-1 NA NA TRBV5-1 CASSLGALTTEAFF TGCGCCAGCAGCTTGGGGGCCCTGACCACTGAAGCTTTCTTT
TRBJ1-3 NA once TRBV7-3 CASSASGESGNTIYF TGTGCCAGCAGCGCTTCGGGGGAAAGTGGAAACACCATATATTTT
TRBJ2-5 NA NA TRBV5-4 CASSSRTAGGETQYF TGTGCCAGCAGCTCTCGGACAGCCGGAGGGGAGACCCAGTACTTC
TRBJ1-6 NA NA TRBV5-3 CARSLGKGFHF TGTGCCAGAAGCTTGGGAAAGGGCTTCCACTTT
TRBJ2-1 TRBD1 few TRBV4-2 CASSHILGQGYNEQFF TGTGCCAGCAGCCACATACTTGGACAGGGCTACAATGAGCAGTTCTTC